Listed below are T cell receptor beta chains from one sample, sequenced in a study of technical replicates of blood from a handful of donors. Only in-frame clones appear in the TCRdb table, and some are missing; sequencing was by immunoSEQ multiplex PCR. The table records about 70,000 clones, around 97% of them present only once. The sample taken for sequencing was T cells isolated from PBMCs. The receptors were sampled from a human donor in good health. CDR3s include the opening cysteine and the closing phenylalanine or tryptophan. A D gene is named only where the DNA matches it firmly. Clone size appears in some rows only: once, few, many, or a class for an expanded clone.

j_call	clone_size	v_call	d_call	cdr3_nt	cdr3_aa
TRBJ1-5	-	TRBV7-6	-	TGTGCCAGCAGCTTACGCCCATTTGCGGATCAGCCCCAGCATTTT	CASSLRPFADQPQHF
TRBJ1-4	-	TRBV6-5	TRBD1	TGTGCCAGCAGTTACGACACAGGGGGCGAAAAACTGTTTTTT	CASSYDTGGEKLFF
TRBJ2-7	-	TRBV7-9	TRBD2	TGTGCCAGCAGCGCCGGGACTAGCGGGAACGAGCAGTACTTC	CASSAGTSGNEQYF
TRBJ1-2	-	TRBV30	TRBD1	TGTGCCTGGAGCTCACAGACAGGGAATCATGGCTACACCTTC	CAWSSQTGNHGYTF
TRBJ1-2	-	TRBV28	-	TGTGCCAGCAACCCCGCGGCGGGGAGTCACACCTTC	CASNPAAGSHTF
TRBJ2-7	-	TRBV2	-	TGTGCCAGCAGTAAGCCAGGGGCCCGCTCCTACGAGCAGTACTTC	CASSKPGARSYEQYF
TRBJ2-1	-	TRBV11-2	TRBD2	TGTGCCAGCAGCTTGACGACTAGCGGGGGGCGAAACAATGAGCAGTTCTTC	CASSLTTSGGRNNEQFF
TRBJ2-2	-	TRBV4-1	TRBD2	TGCGCCAGCAGACGACTAGCGGGCACCGGGGAGCTGTTTTTT	CASRRLAGTGELFF
TRBJ2-3	-	TRBV28	TRBD2	TGTGCCAGCAGCCAATTCGGACTAGCGGGAGGGCCAGATACGCAGTATTTT	CASSQFGLAGGPDTQYF
TRBJ1-2	-	TRBV19	-	TGTGCCAGTAGTATTCATGTACTAGCCTATGGCTACACCTTC	CASSIHVLAYGYTF
TRBJ2-3	-	TRBV5-1	TRBD2	TGCGCCAGCAGCTTGGATGGTAGCGGGTGGGGGTCAGATACGCAGTATTTT	CASSLDGSGWGSDTQYF
TRBJ1-1	-	TRBV19	-	TGTGCCAGTAACGACAGAATGAACACTGAAGCTTTCTTT	CASNDRMNTEAFF
TRBJ1-2	-	TRBV27	-	TGTGCCAGCAGTCTAGGACCAGGGAACTATGGCTACACCTTC	CASSLGPGNYGYTF
TRBJ2-7	-	TRBV28	TRBD2	TGTGCCAGCACTAGCGGGGGGTCCTACGAGCAGTACTTC	CASTSGGSYEQYF
TRBJ2-3	-	TRBV7-8	TRBD2	TGTGCCAGCAGCCGACCAACTTTAGCGGGAGGGCATTACGATACGCAGTATTTT	CASSRPTLAGGHYDTQYF
TRBJ1-1	-	TRBV7-9	-	TGTGCCAGCAGCTTAGACGCAGGGGCAGCTTTCTTT	CASSLDAGAAFF
TRBJ2-7	once	TRBV5-1	-	TGCGCCAGCAGCTCGGGACTCCTACTCAACGAGCAGTACTTC	CASSSGLLLNEQYF
TRBJ2-3	once	TRBV27	TRBD2	TGTGCCAGCGGTAGCGGGAGCGGGATAGATACGCAGTATTTT	CASGSGSGIDTQYF
TRBJ1-1	once	TRBV5-1	-	TGCGCCAGCAGCTTGGTATCGGGGGAATTTACTGAAGCTTTCTTT	CASSLVSGEFTEAFF
TRBJ2-3	-	TRBV28	TRBD2	TGTGCCAGCAGTTTACTAGCGGGAGGGATTACAGATACGCAGTATTTT	CASSLLAGGITDTQYF
TRBJ2-3	-	TRBV2	TRBD2	TGTGCCAGCAGTTCCGGGACTAGAAATACGCAGTATTTT	CASSSGTRNTQYF
TRBJ2-3	-	TRBV7-9	TRBD2	TGTGCCAGCAGCCCCGGGAGGATAGGGCAGTATTTT	CASSPGRIGQYF
TRBJ2-1	-	TRBV5-1	TRBD2	TGCGCCAGCAGCTTGCTAGCGGGGGAGCCTGACAATGAGCAGTTCTTC	CASSLLAGEPDNEQFF
TRBJ2-6	-	TRBV10-3	TRBD1	TGTGCCATCAGTCCGACAGGGGCTGGGGCCAACGTCCTGACTTTC	CAISPTGAGANVLTF
TRBJ2-3	-	TRBV6-5	TRBD2	TGTGCCAGCAGACTAGCGGGGGGGCCCTCAGATACGCAGTATTTT	CASRLAGGPSDTQYF
TRBJ1-2	-	TRBV19	-	TGTGCCAGTGTTAGGACAGCCGAGGGATATGGCTACACCTTC	CASVRTAEGYGYTF
TRBJ2-3	once	TRBV19	-	TGTGCCAGTAGTATAGAAGGGCAGGGTGGAGATACGCAGTATTTT	CASSIEGQGGDTQYF
TRBJ2-1	once	TRBV2	-	TGTGCCAGCAGGGGAGAAGGCAGTTACAATGAGCAGTTCTTC	CASRGEGSYNEQFF
TRBJ2-2	-	TRBV4-1	TRBD1	TGCGCCAGCGACCGGAAACAGGGGGAAGGCACCGGGGAGCTGTTTTTT	CASDRKQGEGTGELFF
TRBJ1-5	-	TRBV27	-	TGTGCCAGCAGTGGTGGGACCACTTGGACAGCTAATCAGCCCCAGCATTTT	CASSGGTTWTANQPQHF
TRBJ2-5	-	TRBV7-9	-	TGTGCCAGCATCGCGAAAAGGATTGGAGGTGGGGAGACCCAGTACTTC	CASIAKRIGGGETQYF
TRBJ2-2	-	TRBV30	-	TGTGCCTGGAATCGGGGGACCCACACCGGGGAGCTGTTTTTT	CAWNRGTHTGELFF
TRBJ1-1	-	TRBV11-2	-	TGTGCCAGCAGCCCAAGCCAGGAGGTGAACACTGAAGCTTTCTTT	CASSPSQEVNTEAFF
TRBJ2-1	-	TRBV21-1	-	TGTGCCAGCAGCCTGCGGGTCTCCTACAATGAGCAGTTCTTC	CASSLRVSYNEQFF
TRBJ2-1	-	TRBV5-4	-	TGTGCCAGCAGCTTGACAGGGCATGAGCAGTTCTTC	CASSLTGHEQFF
TRBJ2-3	-	TRBV18	TRBD1	TGTGCCAGCTCACCGGGACAGGGGGCGTGGGATACGCAGTATTTT	CASSPGQGAWDTQYF
TRBJ1-1	-	TRBV7-6	-	TGTGCCAGCAGCCGACAACAGGAGGGAGAAGCTTTCTTT	CASSRQQEGEAFF
TRBJ2-7	-	TRBV10-2	TRBD1	TGCGCCAGTCGGACAGGAAACTACGAGCAGTACTTC	CASRTGNYEQYF
TRBJ1-1	-	TRBV15	TRBD1	TGTGCCACCACCGGAAAGGGGGCTGAAAACACTGAAGCTTTCTTT	CATTGKGAENTEAFF
TRBJ1-2	-	TRBV4-1	-	TGCGCCAGCAGCGATACAACAGGGTATGGAGGCTACACCTTC	CASSDTTGYGGYTF
TRBJ2-7	-	TRBV28	TRBD1	TGTGCCAGCAGGGCCGGGACAGGGGTATACGAGCAGTACTTC	CASRAGTGVYEQYF
TRBJ2-1	-	TRBV7-9	-	TGTGCCAGCACCCAAACGGGTAATGAGCAGTTCTTC	CASTQTGNEQFF
TRBJ2-7	-	TRBV5-4	TRBD1	TGTGCCAGCAGCTACGGGACAGGGATGGACGAGCAGTACTTC	CASSYGTGMDEQYF